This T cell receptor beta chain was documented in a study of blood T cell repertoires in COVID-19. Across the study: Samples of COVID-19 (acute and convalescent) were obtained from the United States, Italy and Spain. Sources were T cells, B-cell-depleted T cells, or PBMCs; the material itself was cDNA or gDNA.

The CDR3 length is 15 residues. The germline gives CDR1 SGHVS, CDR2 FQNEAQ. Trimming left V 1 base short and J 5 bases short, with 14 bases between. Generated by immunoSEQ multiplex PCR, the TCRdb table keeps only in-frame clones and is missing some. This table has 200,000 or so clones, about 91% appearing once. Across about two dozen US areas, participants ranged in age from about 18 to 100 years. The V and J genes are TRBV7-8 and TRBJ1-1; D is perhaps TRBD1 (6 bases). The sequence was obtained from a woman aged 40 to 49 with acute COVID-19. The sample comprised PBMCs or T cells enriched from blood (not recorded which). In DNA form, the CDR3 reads TGTGCCAGCAGCTTAGACGGCAGGGGTTGGACTGAAGCTTTCTTT. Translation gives CASSLDGRGWTEAFF.